Reported below is one T cell receptor beta chain. The data derive from a study of blood T cell repertoires in COVID-19. About the research overall: Sites across the United States, Italy and Spain contributed samples from acute and convalescent COVID-19. PBMCs, B-cell-depleted T cells, or T cells were the source of the cDNA or gDNA that made up the material.

Trimming took 5 bases from V and 0 from J, leaving 17 bases between them. Germline CDR1 is MNHNY and CDR2 is SVGAGI (reference sequence). This CDR3 has 17 residues. Authors' processing steps: Amplification of reference gene primers provided the estimated nucleated cell counts. Some clones are missing from TCRdb's copy, which holds only in-frame ones; the method was immunoSEQ multiplex PCR. That table is the source of V, J and clone size, and D and trimming were worked out from the DNA. This sample has some 270,000 clones, with around nine tenths found just once. The receptor comes from a woman aged 55 to 70 who had recovered from COVID-19. Material for sequencing was peripheral blood. The chain is built from TRBV6-6 and TRBJ1-5, with D perhaps TRBD1 (5 bases). The CDR3 DNA is TGTGCCAGCAGTCCCTCGGGAGGGGCCTATAGCAATCAGCCCCAGCATTTT. Protein sequence: CASSPSGGAYSNQPQHF.